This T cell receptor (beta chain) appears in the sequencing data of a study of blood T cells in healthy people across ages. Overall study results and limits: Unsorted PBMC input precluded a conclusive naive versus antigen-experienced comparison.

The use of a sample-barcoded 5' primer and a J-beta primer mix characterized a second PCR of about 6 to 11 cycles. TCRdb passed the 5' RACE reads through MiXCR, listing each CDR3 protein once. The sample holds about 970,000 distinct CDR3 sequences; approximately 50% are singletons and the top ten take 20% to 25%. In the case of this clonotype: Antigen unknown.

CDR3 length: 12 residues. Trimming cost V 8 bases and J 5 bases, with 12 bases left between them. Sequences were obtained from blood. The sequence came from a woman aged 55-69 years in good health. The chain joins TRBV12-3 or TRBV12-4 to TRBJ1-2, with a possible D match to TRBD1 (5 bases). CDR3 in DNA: TGTGCCAGCCATCGGGGGGGGTATGGCTACACCTTC. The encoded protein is CASHRGGYGYTF.